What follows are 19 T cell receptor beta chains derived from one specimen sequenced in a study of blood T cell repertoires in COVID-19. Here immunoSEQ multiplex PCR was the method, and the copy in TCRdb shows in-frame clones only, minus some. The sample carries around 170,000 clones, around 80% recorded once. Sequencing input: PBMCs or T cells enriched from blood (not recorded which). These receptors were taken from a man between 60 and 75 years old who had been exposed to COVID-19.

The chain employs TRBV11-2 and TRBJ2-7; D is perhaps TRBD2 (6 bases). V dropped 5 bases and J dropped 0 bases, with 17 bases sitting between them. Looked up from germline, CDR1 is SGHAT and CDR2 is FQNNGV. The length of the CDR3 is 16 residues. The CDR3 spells CASSRSGLGFSYEQYF. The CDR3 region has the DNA TGTGCCAGCAGCCGGTCGGGACTCGGGTTCTCCTACGAGCAGTACTTC.

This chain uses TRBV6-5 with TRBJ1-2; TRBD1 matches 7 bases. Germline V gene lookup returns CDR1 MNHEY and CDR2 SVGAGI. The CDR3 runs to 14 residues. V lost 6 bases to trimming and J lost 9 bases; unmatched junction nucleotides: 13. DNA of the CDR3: TGTGCCAGCAGAAAACAGGGGCCCGCCACCCGCTACACCTTC. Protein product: CASRKQGPATRYTF.

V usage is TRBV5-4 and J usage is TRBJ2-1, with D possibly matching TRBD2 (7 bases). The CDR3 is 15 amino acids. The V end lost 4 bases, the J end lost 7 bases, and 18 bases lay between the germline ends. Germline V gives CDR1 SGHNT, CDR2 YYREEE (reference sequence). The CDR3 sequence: CASSPRGGRRNEQFF. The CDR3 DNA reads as TGTGCCAGCAGCCCCAGGGGCGGGAGACGGAATGAGCAGTTCTTC. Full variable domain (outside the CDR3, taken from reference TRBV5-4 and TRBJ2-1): ETGVTQSPTHLIKTRGQQVTLRCSSQSGHNTVSWYQQALGQGPQFIFQYYREEENGRGNFPPRFSGLQFPNYSSELNVNALELDDSALYLCASSPRGGRRNEQFFGPGTRLTVL.

The CDR3 reads CASSLELAGVDEQFF. The CDR3 DNA follows: TGTGCCAGCAGTCTCGAACTAGCGGGAGTGGATGAGCAGTTCTTC. V gene TRBV6-4 combines with J gene TRBJ2-1; 11 nucleotides align to TRBD2. The CDR3 consists of 15 residues. CDR1 MRHNA and CDR2 SNTAGT come from the germline V gene. The V and J ends lost 5 bases and 8 bases, in that order; junction bases with no gene match: 8.

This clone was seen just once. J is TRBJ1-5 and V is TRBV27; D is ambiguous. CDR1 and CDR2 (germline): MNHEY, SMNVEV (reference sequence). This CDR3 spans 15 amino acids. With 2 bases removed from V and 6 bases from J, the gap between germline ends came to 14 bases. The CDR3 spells CASSLTGLRSQPQHF. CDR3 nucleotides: TGTGCCAGCAGTTTAACGGGTCTCCGAAGTCAGCCCCAGCATTTT.

The CDR3 protein is CASTHRNQPQHF. In DNA, the CDR3 is TGTGCCAGCACTCACAGGAATCAGCCCCAGCATTTT. The chain employs TRBV12-3 or TRBV12-4 and TRBJ1-5; maybe TRBD1 (5 bases). The CDR3 runs to 12 residues. The germline V and J ends were trimmed by 7 bases and 4 bases, with 8 bases remaining between them.

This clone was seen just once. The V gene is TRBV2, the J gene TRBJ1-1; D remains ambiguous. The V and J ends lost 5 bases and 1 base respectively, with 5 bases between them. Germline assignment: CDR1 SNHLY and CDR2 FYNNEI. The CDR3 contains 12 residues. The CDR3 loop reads CASSPRNTEAFF. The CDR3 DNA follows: TGTGCCAGCAGTCCCAGGAACACTGAAGCTTTCTTT.

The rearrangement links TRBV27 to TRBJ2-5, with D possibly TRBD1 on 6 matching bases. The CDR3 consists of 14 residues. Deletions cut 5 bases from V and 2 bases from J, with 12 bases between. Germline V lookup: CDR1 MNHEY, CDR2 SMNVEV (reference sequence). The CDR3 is CASSPAGQQETQYF. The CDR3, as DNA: TGTGCCAGCAGTCCAGCCGGACAGCAAGAGACCCAGTACTTC.

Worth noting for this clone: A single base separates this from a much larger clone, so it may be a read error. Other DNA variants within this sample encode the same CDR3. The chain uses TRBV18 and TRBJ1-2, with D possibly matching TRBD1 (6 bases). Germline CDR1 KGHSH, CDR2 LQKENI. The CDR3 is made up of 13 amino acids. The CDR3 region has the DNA TGTGCCAGCTCATCCCTCGGGGGGCTTGGCTATACCTTC. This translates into CASSSLGGLGYTF.

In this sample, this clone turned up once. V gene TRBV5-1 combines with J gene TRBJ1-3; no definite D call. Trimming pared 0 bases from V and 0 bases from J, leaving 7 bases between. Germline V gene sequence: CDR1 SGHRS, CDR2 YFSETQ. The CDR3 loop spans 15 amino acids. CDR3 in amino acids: CASSLAVGSGNTIYF. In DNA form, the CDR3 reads TGCGCCAGCAGCTTGGCGGTCGGCTCTGGAAACACCATATATTTT.

The CDR3 region is CASSLASQNNEQFF. DNA of the CDR3: TGTGCCAGCAGTTTGGCTAGCCAGAACAATGAGCAGTTCTTC. V is TRBV28 and J is TRBJ2-1; D perhaps matches TRBD2 (5 bases). The germline V gene encodes CDR1 MDHEN and CDR2 SYDVKM. CDR3 length: 14 amino acids. V lost 3 bases to trimming and J lost 5 bases, with 11 bases between them.

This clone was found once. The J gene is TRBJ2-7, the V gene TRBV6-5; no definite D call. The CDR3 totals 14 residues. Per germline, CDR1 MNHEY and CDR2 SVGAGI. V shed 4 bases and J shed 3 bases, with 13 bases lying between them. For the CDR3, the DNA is TGTGCCAGCAGTTCGAGGCTCTTGAACTACGAGCAGTACTTC. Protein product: CASSSRLLNYEQYF.

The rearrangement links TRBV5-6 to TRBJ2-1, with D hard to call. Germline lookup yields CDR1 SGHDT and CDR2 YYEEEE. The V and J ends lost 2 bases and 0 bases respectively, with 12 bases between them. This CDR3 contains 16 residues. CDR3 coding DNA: TGTGCCAGCAGCTTCCAGGTTATAAGCTCCTACAATGAGCAGTTCTTC. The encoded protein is CASSFQVISSYNEQFF.

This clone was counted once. CDR3 amino acids: CASSLSYRGRGSPLHF. The DNA of the CDR3 is TGTGCCAGCAGTTTAAGCTATAGGGGGCGGGGTTCACCCCTCCACTTT. This sequence joins TRBV28 and TRBJ1-6, with 7 bases lining up with TRBD1. This CDR3 comprises 16 residues. J was trimmed by 9 bases and V by 2 bases; bases with no gene match: 10. CDR1 MDHEN and CDR2 SYDVKM come from the germline V gene.

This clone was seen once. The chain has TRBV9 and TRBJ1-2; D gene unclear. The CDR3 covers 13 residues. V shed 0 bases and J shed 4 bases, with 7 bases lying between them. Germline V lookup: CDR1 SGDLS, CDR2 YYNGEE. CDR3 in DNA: TGTGCCAGCAGCGTAGGGGGAGGCTATGGCTACACCTTC. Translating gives CASSVGGGYGYTF.

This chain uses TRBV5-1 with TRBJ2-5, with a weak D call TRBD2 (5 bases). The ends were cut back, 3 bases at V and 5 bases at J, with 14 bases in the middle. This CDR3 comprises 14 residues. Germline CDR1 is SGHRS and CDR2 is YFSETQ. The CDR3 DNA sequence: TGCGCCAGCAGCTCCCCGAGTAGCGTGGAGACCCAGTACTTC. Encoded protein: CASSSPSSVETQYF.

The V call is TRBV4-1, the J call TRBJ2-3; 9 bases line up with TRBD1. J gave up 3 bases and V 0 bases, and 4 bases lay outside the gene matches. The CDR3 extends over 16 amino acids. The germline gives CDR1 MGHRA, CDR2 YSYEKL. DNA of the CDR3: TGCGCCAGCAGCCAAGAGGGACAGGGTTGGACAGATACGCAGTATTTT. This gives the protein CASSQEGQGWTDTQYF.

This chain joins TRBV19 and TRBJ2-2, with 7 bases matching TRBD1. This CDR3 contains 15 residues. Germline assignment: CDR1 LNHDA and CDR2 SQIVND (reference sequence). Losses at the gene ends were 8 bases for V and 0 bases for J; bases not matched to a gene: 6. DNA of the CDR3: TGTGCCAGTGCAATCGGGACAGCGAACACCGGGGAGCTGTTTTTT. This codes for CASAIGTANTGELFF. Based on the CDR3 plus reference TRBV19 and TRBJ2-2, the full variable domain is DGGITQSPKYLFRKEGQNVTLSCEQNLNHDAMYWYRQDPGQGLRLIYYSQIVNDFQKGDIAEGYSVSREKKESFPLTVTSAQKNPTAFYLCASAIGTANTGELFFGEGSRLTVL.

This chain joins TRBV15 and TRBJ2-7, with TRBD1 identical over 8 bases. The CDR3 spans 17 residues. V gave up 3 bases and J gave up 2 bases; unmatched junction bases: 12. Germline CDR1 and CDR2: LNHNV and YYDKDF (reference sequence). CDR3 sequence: CATSRGTGGQAAYEQYF. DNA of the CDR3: TGTGCCACCAGCAGGGGGACTGGGGGACAGGCGGCCTACGAGCAGTACTTC. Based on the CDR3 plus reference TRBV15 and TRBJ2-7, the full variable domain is DAMVIQNPRYQVTQFGKPVTLSCSQTLNHNVMYWYQQKSSQAPKLLFHYYDKDFNNEADTPDNFQSRRPNTSFCFLDIRSPGLGDTAMYLCATSRGTGGQAAYEQYFGPGTRLTVT.